A single T cell receptor beta chain is shown here with its context. Its target is not known. Each TCR library consumed 3,000 to 4,000 ng of total RNA. TCRdb reanalyzed the 5' RACE reads and collapses them to one entry per CDR3 protein, without DNA. This table holds about 110,000 distinct CDR3 sequences. The sample comes from a study of monozygotic twins with inflammatory bowel disease. It was from whole blood, with no T cell sorting, that total RNA was isolated. Germline loops: CDR1 SGHTA, CDR2 FQGNSA. The CDR3 has 16 residues. Whole-study findings and limits: Using the inverse Simpson index, IBD patients had lower TCRbeta diversity than healthy co-twins. Extra variability in the repertoires of patients may have come from differing immunosuppressive treatments.

The rearrangement joins TRBV7-2 to TRBJ2-2; TCRdb indicates TRBD1, and absent DNA this call remains unverified. The receptor was derived from a human donor with ulcerative colitis or Crohn's disease, or a healthy co-twin of an affected twin (not recorded which). The sample was blood. The CDR3: CASSPIPTANTGELFF.